Listed here are 32 T cell receptor beta chains from one sample, sequenced in a study of T cell responses to AZD1222 COVID-19 vaccine. The table came from immunoSEQ multiplex PCR; TCRdb's copy has only in-frame clones and leaves some out. This sample has over 85,000 clones; more than 70% occur once, and the top ten carry roughly 15%. Sequencing used peripheral blood, obtained 28 days after the second AZD1222 dose. The source is an adult who received the AZD1222 COVID-19 vaccine.

The chain recombines TRBV7-2 with TRBJ1-1; D is unresolved. The CDR3 extends over 13 amino acids. CDR1 and CDR2 from the germline V gene are SGHTA and FQGNSA. Trimming cost V 4 bases and J 4 bases, with 10 bases left between them. CDR3 in DNA: TGTGCCAGCAGCTGGTCCGGAGGCACTGAAGCTTTCTTT. Its translation is CASSWSGGTEAFF.

The chain couples TRBV7-9 to TRBJ1-2; D perhaps matches TRBD1 (5 bases). The CDR3 has 13 residues. The V gene lost 2 bases and the J gene lost 8 bases, with 12 bases spanning the gap. Germline assignment: CDR1 SEHNR and CDR2 FQNEAQ (reference sequence). The CDR3 coding sequence is TGTGCCAGCAGCTTAACTGGGGCGGACGGCTACACCTTC. This codes for CASSLTGADGYTF.

This clone came up a few times. In nucleotides, the CDR3 is TGTGCCTGGAGTGTCAGCAGGGGTACCTCACCCCTCCACTTT. It is translated as CAWSVSRGTSPLHF. The chain couples TRBV30 to TRBJ1-6, with D tentatively TRBD1 (6 bases). This CDR3 contains 14 residues. The V gene's germline CDR1 is GTSNPN and CDR2 SVGIG (reference sequence). V lost 0 bases and J lost 10, with 13 bases in between.

This chain links TRBV5-1 with TRBJ2-7, with a tentative D call TRBD2 (6 bases). CDR1 and CDR2 (germline): SGHRS, YFSETQ. V lost 4 bases and J lost 0, with 23 bases in between. This CDR3 spans 18 amino acids. CDR3 residues: CASSPGLPLPRSSYEQYF. In nucleotides, the CDR3 is TGCGCCAGCAGCCCGGGACTCCCTCTACCCAGGAGCTCCTACGAGCAGTACTTC.

The sample holds one count of this clone. The V call is TRBV30, the J call TRBJ2-4; D uncertain. CDR3 length equals 14 residues. CDR1 is GTSNPN, CDR2 SVGIG, per germline (reference sequence). Trimming removed 0 bases at V and 9 bases at J, with 15 bases between. The CDR3 loop reads CAWSVNGIVAIQYF. Written as DNA, the CDR3 is TGTGCCTGGAGTGTGAACGGAATCGTGGCCATTCAGTACTTC.

J is TRBJ1-6 and V is TRBV27; TRBD1 might be the D (6 bases). The ends were cut back, 3 bases at V and 6 bases at J, with 18 bases in the middle. Germline assignment: CDR1 MNHEY and CDR2 SMNVEV (reference sequence). This CDR3 has 17 residues. The CDR3 here is CASSFSAGQLFNSPLHF. The CDR3 bases are TGTGCCAGCAGTTTCTCTGCCGGACAGCTATTTAATTCACCCCTCCACTTT.

This clone was found once. V and J are TRBV18 and TRBJ1-6; 8 bases are a match to TRBD1. J gave up 7 bases and V 4 bases, and 12 bases lay outside the gene matches. The CDR3 spans 17 residues. The germline gives CDR1 KGHSH, CDR2 LQKENI. This CDR3 is CASSRIGQGKGNSPLHF. The CDR3 DNA sequence: TGTGCCAGCTCACGAATCGGACAGGGAAAAGGAAATTCACCCCTCCACTTT.

CDR3: CASSLELAHITGELFF. CDR3 sequence (DNA): TGCGCCAGCAGCTTGGAACTAGCCCATATCACCGGGGAGCTGTTTTTT. The V call is TRBV5-1, the J call TRBJ2-2, with D tentatively TRBD2 (6 bases). V lost 0 bases to trimming and J lost 4 bases, with 13 bases between them. The CDR3 runs to 16 residues. The germline CDR1 and CDR2 sequences are SGHRS and YFSETQ.

This chain uses TRBV9 with TRBJ1-2; D gene unclear. With 4 bases removed from V and 8 bases from J, the gap between germline ends came to 15 bases. Germline V gene data show CDR1 as SGDLS and CDR2 as YYNGEE. The CDR3 spans 13 residues. CDR3 in amino acids: CASSPLAVWGYTF. The CDR3 DNA reads TGTGCCAGCAGCCCTCTGGCTGTTTGGGGCTACACCTTC.

The chain has TRBV18 and TRBJ1-2, with 7 bases aligning to TRBD1. This CDR3 region has 11 residues. Losses at the gene ends were 5 bases for V and 13 bases for J; bases not matched to a gene: 7. CDR1 KGHSH and CDR2 LQKENI come from the germline V gene. Here the CDR3 DNA reads TGTGCCAGCTCATCAAGGGGGCTACTCACCTTC. This codes for CASSSRGLLTF.

The V and J genes are TRBV7-2 and TRBJ1-4; D unresolved. V lost 7 bases, J lost 0 bases, and 12 bases lay in between. This CDR3 has 15 amino acids. The germline gives CDR1 SGHTA, CDR2 FQGNSA. The CDR3 loop reads CASTTARATNEKLFF. DNA of the CDR3: TGTGCCAGCACCACAGCCCGTGCAACTAATGAAAAACTGTTTTTT.

V gene TRBV28 combines with J gene TRBJ1-2; a weak D match, TRBD1 (5 bases). The germline V and J ends were trimmed by 7 bases and 4 bases, with 13 bases remaining between them. CDR1 is MDHEN and CDR2 is SYDVKM in the germline V gene. CDR3 length: 13 residues. The CDR3: CASTLAGSYGYTF. CDR3 in DNA: TGTGCCAGCACCCTAGCAGGGAGCTATGGCTACACCTTC.

This sequence joins TRBV28 and TRBJ1-1, with no clear D. Per germline, CDR1 MDHEN and CDR2 SYDVKM. The CDR3 covers 15 residues. V lost 5 bases and J 8 bases, leaving 21 bases between the germline ends. DNA for the CDR3: TGTGCCAGCAGTAGTCCATCGACTGGCCGCCACGAAGCTTTCTTT. It codes for CASSSPSTGRHEAFF.

This clone is a singleton in its sample. This sequence joins TRBV28 and TRBJ2-6; D gene uncertain. The CDR3 totals 11 residues. The V gene's germline CDR1 is MDHEN and CDR2 SYDVKM. Trimming took 11 bases from V and 0 from J, leaving 2 bases between them. This CDR3 reads CASSGANVLTF. For the CDR3, the DNA is TGTGCCTCCTCTGGGGCCAACGTCCTGACTTTC.

This chain joins TRBV18 and TRBJ1-3; D not certain. The CDR3 spans 16 residues. V was cut by 1 base and J by 0 bases, with 10 bases left in between. Germline CDR1 is KGHSH and CDR2 is LQKENI. The CDR3 region is CASSPQGTGSGNTIYF. CDR3 nucleotide sequence: TGTGCCAGCTCACCACAGGGAACGGGCTCTGGAAACACCATATATTTT. Drawing the rest from reference TRBV18 and TRBJ1-3, the complete variable domain is NAGVMQNPRHLVRRRGQEARLRCSPMKGHSHVYWYRQLPEEGLKFMVYLQKENIIDESGMPKERFSAEFPKEGPSILRIQQVVRGDSAAYFCASSPQGTGSGNTIYFGEGSWLTVV.

This chain links TRBV7-9 with TRBJ1-4, with D hard to call. Germline lookup yields CDR1 SEHNR and CDR2 FQNEAQ (reference sequence). V lost 1 base and J lost 5, with 14 bases in between. The CDR3 covers 16 residues. The CDR3 DNA reads TGTGCCAGCAGCTTAGGTTCGGGCCCCCGGAATGAAAAACTGTTTTTT. Translating it yields CASSLGSGPRNEKLFF.

Points on this clone: One junction end does not reproduce the germline sequence, and a read error may be involved. V and J are TRBV6-1 and TRBJ2-1; D gene unclear. The CDR3 spans 13 residues. In germline, CDR1 is MNHNS, CDR2 SASEGT. The CDR3: CASSEALGNELFF. DNA for the CDR3: TGTGCCAGCAGTGAAGCTCTCGGTAATGAGCTGTTCTTC.

The V and J genes are TRBV28 and TRBJ2-7; D is possibly TRBD1 (5 bases). The CDR3 spans 13 residues. From germline, CDR1 is MDHEN and CDR2 SYDVKM. The V end was cut by 2 bases, the J end by 12 bases, with 17 bases between. The CDR3 DNA is TGTGCCAGCAGTTTAGTAGGGGCCCATCAGCTGTACTTC. Its protein is CASSLVGAHQLYF.

The chain couples TRBV5-1 to TRBJ1-4; D gene uncertain. V lost 1 base and J 5 bases, leaving 9 bases between the germline ends. The germline gives CDR1 SGHRS, CDR2 YFSETQ. There are 14 residues in the CDR3. CDR3 in DNA: TGCGCCAGCAGCTTGAGGTCGGGAAATGAAAAACTGTTTTTT. The encoded protein is CASSLRSGNEKLFF.

The chain employs TRBV11-3 and TRBJ2-1; possible D gene TRBD2, 6 bases. The CDR3 loop spans 14 amino acids. The germline V gene encodes CDR1 SGHNT and CDR2 YENEEA. The V gene lost 2 bases and the J gene lost 4 bases, with 9 bases spanning the gap. The CDR3 DNA reads TGTGCCAGCAGCTTACGCGGGGATTACAATGAGCAGTTCTTC. Translating gives CASSLRGDYNEQFF.

This chain uses TRBV28 with TRBJ2-1; possible D gene TRBD2, 6 bases. The CDR3 is 16 residues long. CDR1 MDHEN and CDR2 SYDVKM come from the germline V gene. Between the trimmed V and J ends, which lost 3 bases and 4 bases, there was a span of 16 bases. This CDR3 reads CASSLTLTSRYNEQFF. The CDR3 DNA reads as TGTGCCAGCAGTTTGACTCTGACTAGTAGGTACAATGAGCAGTTCTTC.

V usage is TRBV7-9 and J usage is TRBJ1-5; 10 bases agree with TRBD1. The CDR3 covers 16 residues. Per the germline V gene, CDR1 is SEHNR and CDR2 is FQNEAQ (reference sequence). The ends lost 3 bases at V and 5 bases at J; junction bases unmatched: 7. Here the CDR3 reads CASSFSTGGSDQPQHF. The CDR3 nucleotides read TGTGCCAGCAGCTTTTCGACAGGGGGCTCCGATCAGCCCCAGCATTTT.

V is TRBV21-1 and J is TRBJ2-7; the table gives TRBD1 as D, unverified against the DNA. TRBV21-1 is reported as a pseudogene. The CDR3 contains 14 residues. CDR3 sequence (DNA): TGTGCCAGCAGCAGGCAGGGAAGCTCCTACGAGCAGTACTTC. Its protein product is CASSRQGSSYEQYF.

The chain joins TRBV6-5 to TRBJ2-7; 7 bases are a match to TRBD2. Germline CDR1 and CDR2: MNHEY and SVGAGI. This CDR3 is 13 amino acids long. The trim removed 7 bases at V and 6 bases at J, leaving 9 bases unmatched. CDR3 DNA sequence: TGTGCCAGCATTCTTAGCGGGCCGGGCGAGCAGTACTTC. It yields the protein CASILSGPGEQYF.

The rearrangement links TRBV28 to TRBJ2-7; TRBD2 aligns across 11 bases. V was pared by 8 bases and J by 2 bases, with 5 bases of the junction left unmatched. This CDR3 has 14 amino acids. Germline loops: CDR1 MDHEN, CDR2 SYDVKM. The CDR3 region is CASATSGSPYEQYF. The CDR3 nucleotides are TGTGCCAGCGCTACTAGCGGGAGTCCCTACGAGCAGTACTTC.

The chain employs TRBV2 and TRBJ1-1; D call uncertain. V was pared by 8 bases and J by 3 bases, with 7 bases between. Germline-derived CDR1 and CDR2 are SNHLY and FYNNEI. The CDR3 totals 11 residues. The CDR3 spells CASPKDTEAFF. CDR3 in DNA: TGTGCCAGCCCTAAGGACACTGAAGCTTTCTTT.

J is TRBJ2-2 and V is TRBV10-2, with D possibly matching TRBD2 (6 bases). The CDR3 has 19 amino acids. V gave up 0 bases and J gave up 6 bases, with 23 bases separating them. Germline V gene sequence: CDR1 WSHSY, CDR2 SAAADI. The CDR3 sequence: CASSESEFGGRDFPGELFF. DNA of the CDR3: TGCGCCAGCAGTGAGTCGGAATTCGGCGGGCGGGATTTCCCCGGGGAGCTGTTTTTT.

The rearrangement joins TRBV20-1 to TRBJ2-2; D ambiguous. CDR3 length equals 16 residues. CDR1 and CDR2 (germline): DFQATT, SNEGSKA (reference sequence). Deletions cut 3 bases from V and 4 bases from J, with 18 bases between. The chain's CDR3 is CSASSGLPGVTGELFF. DNA for the CDR3: TGCAGTGCTAGTTCGGGCCTGCCTGGGGTCACCGGGGAGCTGTTTTTT.

This chain links TRBV24-1 with TRBJ2-1; 7 nucleotides agree with TRBD2. Looked up from germline, CDR1 is KGHDR and CDR2 is SFDVKD. V shed 9 bases, J shed 7 bases, and the junction held 8 bases outside the gene matches. This CDR3 spans 13 amino acids. CDR3: CATGRGGLNEQFF. The CDR3 DNA sequence: TGTGCCACCGGCCGGGGAGGGCTGAATGAGCAGTTCTTC.

This rearrangement joins TRBV28 to TRBJ2-5; D ambiguous. Trimming removed 6 bases from V and 2 bases from J, with 13 bases in between. Per the germline V gene, CDR1 is MDHEN and CDR2 is SYDVKM. CDR3 size: 14 residues. The CDR3 reads CASRASRTQETQYF. CDR3 bases: TGTGCCAGCAGGGCCTCCCGGACGCAAGAGACCCAGTACTTC.

The J gene is TRBJ2-7, the V gene TRBV3-1 (or the pseudogene TRBV3-2), with 8 positions matching TRBD2. Trimming at V came to 4 bases and at J to 0 bases, leaving 8 bases not matched to a gene. Germline CDR1 LGHDT, CDR2 YNNKEL (reference sequence). This CDR3 is built from 16 residues. This chain's CDR3 is CASSPRIAGSSYEQYF. In DNA form, the CDR3 reads TGTGCCAGCAGCCCAAGAATAGCGGGAAGCTCCTACGAGCAGTACTTC.

The chain joins TRBV28 to TRBJ1-1; D gene unclear. From germline, CDR1 is MDHEN and CDR2 SYDVKM. V was pared by 8 bases and J by 5 bases, with 21 bases between. The CDR3 runs to 15 residues. The CDR3: CASFFSPPGETEAFF. CDR3 DNA sequence: TGTGCCAGCTTCTTCTCCCCGCCCGGGGAGACTGAAGCTTTCTTT.